The 29 T cell receptor beta chains given below trace back to one sample, sequenced in a study of shared clonotypes between healthy human individuals. Some clones are missing from TCRdb's copy, which holds only in-frame ones; the method was immunoSEQ multiplex PCR. The sample lists approximately 980,000 clones, about 80% occurring once. The material sequenced was memory CD4+ T cells sorted from blood. Subset of the sample: CD45RA-negative fraction. The receptor source for this set is a young man in good health.

The chain uses TRBV11-2 and TRBJ2-7; the D is unclear. The germline gives CDR1 SGHAT, CDR2 FQNNGV. The CDR3 has 15 amino acids. Deletions cut 0 bases from V and 3 bases from J, with 12 bases between. CDR3 nucleotide sequence: TGTGCCAGCAGCTTAGAGGCAGGCGCCAACTACGAGCAGTACTTC. Amino acids: CASSLEAGANYEQYF.

The chain is built from TRBV7-9 and TRBJ1-1; D unclear. Deletions cut 1 base from V and 2 bases from J, with 8 bases between. The CDR3 sequence is 14 residues long. In germline, CDR1 is SEHNR, CDR2 FQNEAQ (reference sequence). As DNA, the CDR3 is TGTGCCAGCAGCTTAGTTGGGATCAACACTGAAGCTTTCTTT. Its translation: CASSLVGINTEAFF.

In nucleotides, the CDR3 is TGTGCCTGGACCGTGGGTCTTAGCGGTTCGTTTGATACGCAGTATTTT. It specifies CAWTVGLSGSFDTQYF. This chain uses TRBV30 with TRBJ2-3, with TRBD2 as a possible D gene (6 bases). CDR3 length: 16 residues. The V end was cut by 4 bases, the J end by 6 bases, with 23 bases between. Germline CDR1 and CDR2: GTSNPN and SVGIG (reference sequence).

The rearrangement joins TRBV28 to TRBJ2-5; 15 bases are a match to TRBD2. After removal of 5 bases from V and 4 bases from J, the junction contained 5 bases not matched to a gene. This CDR3 region has 16 residues. Germline CDR1 MDHEN, CDR2 SYDVKM. The CDR3 reads CASSRGLAGGGETQYF. The CDR3 DNA is TGTGCCAGCAGTCGGGGACTAGCGGGGGGTGGAGAGACCCAGTACTTC.

This chain joins TRBV9 and TRBJ2-1; D remains unclear. The V end lost 4 bases, the J end lost 7 bases, and 21 bases lay between the germline ends. The CDR3 totals 16 residues. Germline CDR1 reads SGDLS; CDR2 reads YYNGEE. CDR3 in DNA: TGTGCCAGCAGCACGGACCCATCTAGATCGGCGAATGAGCAGTTCTTC. Protein: CASSTDPSRSANEQFF.

This chain connects TRBV30 to TRBJ2-2; 7 bases line up with TRBD1. Germline V CDR1 and CDR2: GTSNPN, SVGIG (reference sequence). The CDR3 spans 13 residues. Trimming removed 0 bases from V and 5 bases from J; junction bases left unmatched: 0. In DNA form, the CDR3 reads TGTGCCTGGAGTGTACAGGGGACCGGGGAGCTGTTTTTT. Translation: CAWSVQGTGELFF.

This chain links TRBV5-1 with TRBJ2-7; 14 bases match TRBD2. The length of the CDR3 is 15 residues. V trimming: 4 bases; J trimming: 5 bases; junction bases outside the gene matches: 5. Germline lookup yields CDR1 SGHRS and CDR2 YFSETQ. In DNA form, the CDR3 reads TGCGCCAGCAGCCTGGGACTAGCGGGAGTGAACGAGCAGTACTTC. It codes for CASSLGLAGVNEQYF.

Comments on this clone: Being one base from a much bigger clone, this may be a read error. Other DNA sequences from this sample encode an identical CDR3 as well. The rearrangement joins TRBV5-1 to TRBJ2-1; 11 nucleotides agree with TRBD2. The germline V gene encodes CDR1 SGHRS and CDR2 YFSETQ. CDR3 size: 15 residues. After removal of 3 bases from V and 4 bases from J, the junction contained 3 bases not matched to a gene. The CDR3 sequence: CASSSGLADYNEQFF. The CDR3 region has the DNA TGCGCCAGCAGCTCGGGACTAGCGGATTACAATGAGCAGTTCTTC.

This clone was counted a few times. The chain uses TRBV7-9 and TRBJ2-1; 8 positions match TRBD2. The CDR3 has 17 amino acids. The germline gives CDR1 SEHNR, CDR2 FQNEAQ (reference sequence). V was pared by 6 bases and J by 4 bases, with 14 bases of the junction left unmatched. The CDR3 DNA reads TGTGCCAGCAGTTTTCCCCCCAGGGTAGCGGGGTACAATGAGCAGTTCTTC. This encodes CASSFPPRVAGYNEQFF. The whole variable domain, filled in from reference TRBV7-9 and TRBJ2-1, reads DTGVSQNPRHKITKRGQNVTFRCDPISEHNRLYWYRQTLGQGPEFLTYFQNEAQLEKSRLLSDRFSAERPKGSFSTLEIQRTEQGDSAMYLCASSFPPRVAGYNEQFFGPGTRLTVL.

The chain carries TRBV5-5 and TRBJ1-5; D possibly corresponds to TRBD1 (5 bases). V lost 2 bases to trimming and J lost 3 bases, with 12 bases between them. CDR1 and CDR2 (germline): SGHKS, YYEKEE (reference sequence). This CDR3 has 15 residues. CDR3 sequence reads: CASSFADSLNQPQHF. CDR3 sequence (DNA): TGTGCCAGCAGCTTTGCCGACAGTCTCAATCAGCCCCAGCATTTT.

Many counts were recorded for this clone. V and J are TRBV4-3 and TRBJ1-2, with D tentatively TRBD1 (5 bases). In germline, CDR1 is LGHNA, CDR2 YSLEER. Trimming removed 0 bases at V and 6 bases at J, with 14 bases between. The CDR3 sequence is 15 residues long. CDR3 amino acids: CASSQDLGVSNGYTF. CDR3 coding DNA: TGCGCCAGCAGCCAAGATCTGGGGGTATCTAATGGCTACACCTTC.

The rearrangement links TRBV30 to TRBJ1-2; D ambiguous. Trimming cost V 3 bases and J 5 bases, with 19 bases left between them. Germline CDR1 is GTSNPN and CDR2 is SVGIG (reference sequence). The CDR3 loop spans 15 amino acids. The CDR3 region has the DNA TGTGCCTGGAGCCCTGGAGGCCCCAATGTATATGGCTACACCTTC. Amino acid sequence: CAWSPGGPNVYGYTF. Drawing the rest from reference TRBV30 and TRBJ1-2, the complete variable domain is SQTIHQWPATLVQPVGSPLSLECTVEGTSNPNLYWYRQAAGRGLQLLFYSVGIGQISSEVPQNLSASRPQDRQFILSSKKLLLSDSGFYLCAWSPGGPNVYGYTFGSGTRLTVV.

V and J are TRBV18 and TRBJ2-3; D unclear. The V and J ends lost 0 bases and 3 bases respectively, with 7 bases between them. Germline assignment: CDR1 KGHSH and CDR2 LQKENI. This CDR3 is 14 amino acids long. The DNA of the CDR3 is TGTGCCAGCTCACCACCATTTTTGACAGATACGCAGTATTTT. As protein: CASSPPFLTDTQYF.

The chain recombines TRBV28 with TRBJ1-6; no reliable D call. Germline CDR1 is MDHEN and CDR2 is SYDVKM. Trimming pared 5 bases from V and 7 bases from J, leaving 15 bases between. The CDR3 consists of 15 residues. CDR3 region: CASSPQWAVNSPLHF. The CDR3 region has the DNA TGTGCCAGCAGTCCCCAGTGGGCGGTGAATTCACCCCTCCACTTT.

This clone was seen more than once but under ten times. V gene TRBV11-1 combines with J gene TRBJ2-3, with 9 bases that match TRBD1. This CDR3 comprises 13 residues. The V gene end was trimmed by 4 bases and the J gene end by 4 bases; junction bases not matched to a gene: 0. The germline gives CDR1 SGHAT, CDR2 FQDESV (reference sequence). CDR3 coding DNA: TGTGCCAGCAGCTGGACAGGGGCAGATACGCAGTATTTT. This sequence encodes CASSWTGADTQYF.

This clone was recorded a few times. This rearrangement joins TRBV6-5 to TRBJ2-3; D unclear. The V end lost 11 bases, the J end lost 2 bases, and 14 bases lay between the germline ends. The CDR3 covers 13 residues. CDR1 is MNHEY, CDR2 SVGAGI, per germline. The CDR3 loop is CAAAPFHTDTQYF. DNA for the CDR3: TGTGCCGCAGCGCCCTTCCACACAGATACGCAGTATTTT.

This clone was seen at least ten times. J is TRBJ1-4 and V is TRBV7-6; possible D gene TRBD1, 6 bases. The V gene's germline CDR1 is SGHVS and CDR2 FNYEAQ. Trimming took off 5 bases at V and 3 bases at J, with 10 bases between the two ends. The CDR3 runs to 14 residues. DNA for the CDR3: TGTGCCAGCAGCCAACAGGGATCTAATGAAAAACTGTTTTTT. Encoded protein: CASSQQGSNEKLFF. Using reference TRBV7-6 and TRBJ1-4 for the parts outside the CDR3, the full variable domain is GAGVSQSPRYKVTKRGQDVALRCDPISGHVSLYWYRQALGQGPEFLTYFNYEAQQDKSGLPNDRFSAERPEGSISTLTIQRTEQRDSAMYRCASSQQGSNEKLFFGSGTQLSVL.

The chain combines TRBV28 with TRBJ2-5; 10 nucleotides align to TRBD2. After removal of 3 bases from V and 7 bases from J, the junction contained 5 bases not matched to a gene. Germline CDR1 and CDR2: MDHEN and SYDVKM. The CDR3 covers 14 residues. DNA for the CDR3: TGTGCCAGCAGTTTGACTAGCGGGCTTGGGACCCAGTACTTC. Amino acids: CASSLTSGLGTQYF.

The V call is TRBV28, the J call TRBJ2-7; D unclear. Germline V lookup: CDR1 MDHEN, CDR2 SYDVKM. The CDR3 loop spans 14 amino acids. V was cut by 7 bases and J by 2 bases, with 15 bases left in between. The CDR3 loop is CASKAGPPTYEQYF. CDR3 coding DNA: TGTGCCAGCAAGGCAGGCCCGCCTACCTACGAGCAGTACTTC.

V is TRBV13 and J is TRBJ1-2, with TRBD1 matching over 7 bases. J was trimmed by 0 bases and V by 5 bases; bases with no gene match: 6. CDR3 length: 15 amino acids. Germline V gene lookup returns CDR1 PRHDT and CDR2 FYEKMQ (reference sequence). The CDR3 protein is CASSREQGSNYGYTF. The CDR3 region has the DNA TGTGCCAGCAGCCGCGAACAGGGGTCTAACTATGGCTACACCTTC.

The J gene is TRBJ2-3, the V gene TRBV25-1, with no clear D. Germline V gives CDR1 MGHDK, CDR2 SYGVNS. CDR3 length equals 13 residues. V lost 5 bases and J 3 bases, leaving 9 bases between the germline ends. The CDR3 coding sequence is TGTGCCAGCAGTAGGAAGGAGACAGATACGCAGTATTTT. This sequence encodes CASSRKETDTQYF.

The rearrangement uses TRBV19 and TRBJ2-1; D remains ambiguous. The CDR3 covers 12 residues. With 5 bases removed from V and 6 bases from J, the gap between germline ends came to 8 bases. CDR1 is LNHDA and CDR2 is SQIVND in the germline V gene (reference sequence). Written as DNA, the CDR3 is TGTGCCAGTAGTCCCACCGTCAATGAGCAGTTCTTC. Protein sequence: CASSPTVNEQFF.

This clone was detected once. The J gene is TRBJ2-7, the V gene TRBV27; TRBD1 might be the D (5 bases). There are 15 residues in the CDR3. The V end lost 10 bases, the J end lost 2 bases, and 21 bases lay between the germline ends. From germline, CDR1 is MNHEY and CDR2 SMNVEV (reference sequence). In DNA, the CDR3 is TGTGCCAATCAGGCCTTACAGGACCTGCCCTACGAGCAGTACTTC. It is translated as CANQALQDLPYEQYF.

This clone has more than one count but fewer than ten. The chain combines TRBV19 with TRBJ2-1, with unresolved D. Germline CDR1 is LNHDA and CDR2 is SQIVND (reference sequence). The CDR3 has 15 residues. Trimming removed 4 bases from V and 3 bases from J, with 13 bases in between. The CDR3 region is CASSNLGMIYNEQFF. DNA for the CDR3: TGTGCCAGTAGTAACCTGGGAATGATCTACAATGAGCAGTTCTTC.

The chain couples TRBV30 to TRBJ1-2; D gene unclear. The CDR3 sequence is 14 residues long. The germline CDR1 and CDR2 sequences are GTSNPN and SVGIG (reference sequence). V lost 4 bases and J lost 6, with 18 bases in between. The CDR3 DNA follows: TGTGCCTGGATCCAGACTTTAAATGGGAATGGCTACACCTTC. Translation: CAWIQTLNGNGYTF.

This clone was detected a few times. The CDR3 sequence is CAWSDKRTGRKDYGYTF. The CDR3 nucleotides are TGTGCCTGGAGTGATAAAAGGACAGGGCGAAAGGACTATGGCTACACCTTC. The chain couples TRBV30 to TRBJ1-2; 8 bases align to TRBD1. Germline V lookup: CDR1 GTSNPN, CDR2 SVGIG (reference sequence). The CDR3 contains 17 residues. V lost 1 base, J lost 3 bases, and 13 bases stayed unmatched.

Remarks on this clone: A much more abundant neighbour one base away suggests this may be a read error. The chain joins TRBV15 to TRBJ2-3; D is possibly TRBD1 (5 bases). The V end lost 5 bases, the J end lost 1 base, and 7 bases lay between the germline ends. Germline CDR1 reads LNHNV; CDR2 reads YYDKDF (reference sequence). The CDR3 runs to 13 residues. Here the CDR3 reads CATSWGGTDTQYF. The CDR3 DNA sequence: TGTGCCACCAGCTGGGGCGGCACAGATACGCAGTATTTT.

Comments on this clone: A much larger clonotype is one base distant, so this may be a read error. At the DNA level, this CDR3 is encoded by other sequences in the same sample as well. The J gene is TRBJ2-5, the V gene TRBV7-2; D is possibly TRBD2 (6 bases). Looked up from germline, CDR1 is SGHTA and CDR2 is FQGNSA. This CDR3 region has 13 residues. V gave up 1 base and J gave up 4 bases, with 7 bases separating them. Written as DNA, the CDR3 is TGTGCCAGCAGCTTAGTGGGGGGAGAGACCCAGTACTTC. It specifies CASSLVGGETQYF.

The rearrangement uses TRBV5-1 and TRBJ1-2; D ambiguous. V lost 0 bases and J 4 bases, leaving 10 bases between the germline ends. This CDR3 is 14 amino acids long. Germline CDR1 reads SGHRS; CDR2 reads YFSETQ. CDR3 nucleotide sequence: TGCGCCAGCAGCTTGGGGCAGGTGGGCTATGGCTACACCTTC. This codes for CASSLGQVGYGYTF.